These 15 T cell receptor beta chains came from one sample sequenced in a study of shared clonotypes between healthy human individuals. Naive CD8 cells, CD45RO-negative and positively selected for CCR7, excluded terminally differentiated effector memory CD45RA+ cells. TCRdb's table, derived via immunoSEQ multiplex PCR, lists solely in-frame clones and lacks some. The sample contains about 590,000 clones, roughly 95% of which appear only once. The sequenced material came from naive CD8+ T cells sorted from blood. These TCRs come from a woman in her thirties in good health.

This chain links TRBV6-1 with TRBJ1-5; D is undetermined. Per the germline V gene, CDR1 is MNHNS and CDR2 is SASEGT. CDR3 length: 14 residues. Trimming took 6 bases from V and 0 from J, leaving 9 bases between them. DNA for the CDR3: TGTGCCAGCAGGGACTCCATTAGCAATCAGCCCCAGCATTTT. It is translated as CASRDSISNQPQHF.

CDR3 loop: CASSRSGREISYEQYF. CDR3 sequence (DNA): TGTGCCAGCAGTAGGTCCGGGAGGGAGATATCCTACGAGCAGTACTTC. The chain recombines TRBV2 with TRBJ2-5; 8 bases are a match to TRBD2. The J call is doubtful: the DNA matches TRBJ2-7 better. Germline-derived CDR1 and CDR2 are SNHLY and FYNNEI. The CDR3 covers 16 residues.

V and J are TRBV25-1 and TRBJ2-7, with 11 bases aligning to TRBD2. The CDR3 has 15 amino acids. Germline CDR1 reads MGHDK; CDR2 reads SYGVNS. Trimming took 3 bases from V and 4 from J; bases not matched to a gene: 5. CDR3 sequence reads: CASSDLGTSGYEQYF. The CDR3 DNA follows: TGTGCCAGCAGTGACCTCGGGACTAGCGGATACGAGCAGTACTTC.

The chain carries TRBV5-4 and TRBJ1-3; no firm D call. The CDR3 has 14 residues. From germline, CDR1 is SGHNT and CDR2 YYREEE (reference sequence). V was cut by 6 bases and J by 0 bases, with 10 bases left in between. The CDR3 protein is CASTDTSSGNTIYF. The CDR3 DNA sequence: TGTGCCAGCACTGACACGAGCTCTGGAAACACCATATATTTT.

The J gene is TRBJ2-3, the V gene TRBV7-9, with D perhaps TRBD2 (5 bases). Germline V CDR1 and CDR2: SEHNR, FQNEAQ (reference sequence). This CDR3 region has 19 residues. Trimming shortened V by 3 bases and J by 0 bases, and 22 bases separated the two germline ends. CDR3 protein: CASSFDFGLSGSSTDTQYF. CDR3 bases: TGTGCCAGCAGCTTTGATTTTGGGCTGAGCGGCTCTAGCACAGATACGCAGTATTTT. The variable domain in full, with the rest retrieved from reference TRBV7-9 and TRBJ2-3, is DTGVSQNPRHKITKRGQNVTFRCDPISEHNRLYWYRQTLGQGPEFLTYFQNEAQLEKSRLLSDRFSAERPKGSFSTLEIQRTEQGDSAMYLCASSFDFGLSGSSTDTQYFGPGTRLTVL.

CDR3 protein: CASSLADGELFF. DNA of the CDR3: TGCGCCAGCAGCTTGGCGGACGGGGAGCTGTTTTTT. This sequence joins TRBV5-1 and TRBJ2-2; no clear D. The CDR3 loop spans 12 amino acids. The germline CDR1 and CDR2 sequences are SGHRS and YFSETQ. Between the trimmed V and J ends, which lost 0 bases and 7 bases, there was a span of 4 bases.

This chain connects TRBV4-1 to TRBJ2-5, with a tentative D call TRBD2 (6 bases). Trimming stripped 3 bases from V and 5 bases from J, with 16 bases between. Germline assignment: CDR1 MGHRA and CDR2 YSYEKL. This CDR3 has 15 amino acids. The CDR3 DNA reads TGCGCCAGCAGCCACCCCGGAGGGGTAGGGGAGACCCAGTACTTC. Translating it yields CASSHPGGVGETQYF.

Points on this clone: Other DNA sequences of this sample code for an identical CDR3. The rearrangement uses TRBV5-1 and TRBJ2-7, with 7 bases aligning to TRBD1. This CDR3 has 13 residues. Germline V gene lookup returns CDR1 SGHRS and CDR2 YFSETQ. With V trimmed by 3 bases and J by 1 base, 1 base remained unmatched. The CDR3 region has the DNA TGCGCCAGCAGCTGGGACAGTTCCTACGAGCAGTACTTC. It yields the protein CASSWDSSYEQYF.

This chain links TRBV28 with TRBJ1-2; no definite D call. V dropped 10 bases and J dropped 3 bases, with 15 bases sitting between them. Germline loops: CDR1 MDHEN, CDR2 SYDVKM. The CDR3 runs to 13 residues. The CDR3 sequence: CATKGISHYGYTF. In nucleotides, the CDR3 is TGTGCCACCAAGGGTATATCTCACTATGGCTACACCTTC.

The genes are TRBV5-1 and TRBJ2-7; TRBD1 matches at 9 bases. Germline loops: CDR1 SGHRS, CDR2 YFSETQ. There are 13 residues in the CDR3. V lost 4 bases, J lost 3 bases, and 2 bases stayed unmatched. In DNA form, the CDR3 reads TGCGCCAGCAGCGGGGACAGGGACTACGAGCAGTACTTC. Translating gives CASSGDRDYEQYF.

This clone was counted between two and nine times. The V and J genes are TRBV5-4 and TRBJ1-1; possibly TRBD1 for D (6 bases). Germline CDR1 SGHNT, CDR2 YYREEE (reference sequence). CDR3 size: 16 residues. V was shortened by 4 bases and J by 0 bases, with 16 bases between the two germline ends. The CDR3 loop reads CASSPGAPRVNTEAFF. The CDR3 DNA follows: TGTGCCAGCAGCCCGGGGGCCCCGCGAGTGAACACTGAAGCTTTCTTT. The whole variable domain, filled in from reference TRBV5-4 and TRBJ1-1, reads ETGVTQSPTHLIKTRGQQVTLRCSSQSGHNTVSWYQQALGQGPQFIFQYYREEENGRGNFPPRFSGLQFPNYSSELNVNALELDDSALYLCASSPGAPRVNTEAFFGQGTRLTVV.

The gene calls are TRBV27 and TRBJ1-1, with D possibly TRBD1 on 5 matching bases. Germline CDR1 is MNHEY and CDR2 is SMNVEV (reference sequence). The CDR3 totals 12 residues. V shed 2 bases and J shed 11 bases, with 12 bases lying between them. In DNA, the CDR3 is TGTGCCAGCAGTTTAGGAGTGGGGCCGGCTTTCTTT. Protein sequence: CASSLGVGPAFF.

The V gene is TRBV29-1, the J gene TRBJ1-1; D ambiguous. Per germline, CDR1 SQVTM and CDR2 ANQGSEA. This CDR3 has 11 amino acids. Trimming shortened V by 3 bases and J by 3 bases, and 5 bases separated the two germline ends. DNA for the CDR3: TGCAGCGTTGAGAGGTACACTGAAGCTTTCTTT. Its translation: CSVERYTEAFF.

To note about this clone: The same CDR3 also results from other DNA sequences found in this sample. The CDR3 loop reads CASSLRQGSSYEQYF. The CDR3 bases are TGCGCCAGCAGCCTACGACAGGGCAGCTCCTACGAGCAGTACTTC. The chain carries TRBV4-1 and TRBJ2-7, with 7 bases aligning to TRBD1. The CDR3 consists of 15 residues. From germline, CDR1 is MGHRA and CDR2 YSYEKL. V lost 4 bases, J lost 0 bases, and 6 bases stayed unmatched.

This sequence joins TRBV19 and TRBJ2-5; perhaps TRBD1 as D (5 bases). Matching the DNA end better, TRBJ2-7 makes the J call doubtful. In germline, CDR1 is LNHDA, CDR2 SQIVND (reference sequence). The CDR3 extends over 16 amino acids. The CDR3 DNA is TGTGCCACCGCCCCCCAGGAGCAGGGCGCGACCTACGAGCAGTACTTC. It yields the protein CATAPQEQGATYEQYF.